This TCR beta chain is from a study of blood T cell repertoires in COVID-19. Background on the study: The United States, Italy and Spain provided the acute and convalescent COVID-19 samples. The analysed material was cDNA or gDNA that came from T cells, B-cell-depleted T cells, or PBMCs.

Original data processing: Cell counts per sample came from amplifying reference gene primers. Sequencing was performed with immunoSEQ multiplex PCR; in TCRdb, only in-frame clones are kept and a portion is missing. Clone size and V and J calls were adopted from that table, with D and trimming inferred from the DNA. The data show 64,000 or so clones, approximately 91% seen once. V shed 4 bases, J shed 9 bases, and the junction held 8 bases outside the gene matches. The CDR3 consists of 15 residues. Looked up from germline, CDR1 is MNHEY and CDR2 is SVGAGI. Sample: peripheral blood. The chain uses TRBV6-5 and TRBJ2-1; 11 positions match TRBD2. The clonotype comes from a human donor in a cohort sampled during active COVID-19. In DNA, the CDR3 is TGTGCCAGCAGTTCGGGACTAGCGGAGGGGAGTGAGCAGTTCTTC. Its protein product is CASSSGLAEGSEQFF.